This is a list of T cell receptor beta chains from one sample in a study of T cell repertoires in cytomegalovirus infection. TCRdb processed the reads anew with MiXCR; each CDR3 protein has one entry. The table has over 250,000 distinct CDR3 sequences, roughly 23% seen once. The sequenced material came from PBMCs. These receptors were taken from a human donor in good health (CMV status not recorded). Some clones in this sample may be carry-over from other donors' samples. The CDR3 runs from the conserved cysteine through the conserved F or W. The order of the fields is D gene, CDR3 length, clone size, J gene, V gene, CDR3 DNA, CDR3 protein. A D gene is named only where the DNA matches it firmly. Clone size, where shown, is once, few, many, or a class for clones that have expanded.

TRBD1	16	-	TRBJ1-5	TRBV12-3/TRBV12-4	TGTGCCAGCAGCCCAGACAGGGTGGAAGGGGGCCAGCCCCAGCATTTT	CASSPDRVEGGQPQHF
-	13	-	TRBJ1-1	TRBV7-6	TGTGCTAGCAGCTTTAGTCGGGGTACTGAAGCTTTCTTT	CASSFSRGTEAFF
-	14	many	TRBJ1-1	TRBV7-2	TGTGCCAGCAGCTCCAGCCCCGGGTCCACTGAAGCTTTCTTT	CASSSSPGSTEAFF
-	15	-	TRBJ1-2	TRBV11-2	TGTGCCAGCAGCTTAGATCCCCAGGTCCTAAATGGCTACACCTTC	CASSLDPQVLNGYTF
-	20	-	TRBJ1-5	TRBV10-1	TGCGCCAGCAGTGAGCCGAGCGAGACCGCTTTATTTAGCAGCAATCAGCCCCAGCATTTT	CASSEPSETALFSSNQPQHF
-	12	-	TRBJ2-7	TRBV28	TGTGCCAGCAGTACTCTATCCTACGAGCAGTACTTC	CASSTLSYEQYF
-	16	-	TRBJ2-3	TRBV28	TGTGCCAGCAGTTTCGTGCAGGCAGACTTCACAGATACGCAGTATTTT	CASSFVQADFTDTQYF
-	13	many	TRBJ2-7	TRBV10-2	TGCGCCAGCAGTGAGGGGGGCTTCTACGAGCAGTACTTC	CASSEGGFYEQYF
TRBD1	15	few	TRBJ2-7	TRBV4-1	TGCGCCAGCAGCCAAGGTAACAGGGGGTCCGAGGAGCAGTACTTC	CASSQGNRGSEEQYF
-	14	few	TRBJ2-3	TRBV20-1	TGCAGTGCTGGGGCCGGGGCTGCCACAGATACGCAGTATTTT	CSAGAGAATDTQYF
-	15	few	TRBJ2-7	TRBV11-2	TGTGCCAGCAGCTTACGAGGGGGTATCCTCTACGAGCAGTACTTC	CASSLRGGILYEQYF
-	14	few	TRBJ2-2	TRBV2	TGTGCCAGCTTACCGGGACCTACTACCGCGGAGCTGTTTTTT	CASLPGPTTAELFF
-	13	few	TRBJ2-7	TRBV28	TGTGCCAGCAGTCCACAGGCCACCTACGAGCAGTACTTC	CASSPQATYEQYF
-	16	few	TRBJ2-5	TRBV7-9	TGTGCCAGCAGCTTAGGAGGAGCAGGGCCGCAAGAGACCCAGTACTTC	CASSLGGAGPQETQYF
-	17	-	TRBJ2-6	TRBV27	TGTGCCAGCAGTCTGGCCGGGACAATCTCTGGGGCCAACGTCCTGACTTTC	CASSLAGTISGANVLTF
-	14	many	TRBJ2-2	TRBV7-2	TGTGCCAGCAAGCTAAACAGGGACTCCGGGGAGCTGTTTTTT	CASKLNRDSGELFF
TRBD2	15	many	TRBJ2-3	TRBV11-2	TGTGCCAGCACCTTCGGGAGGGCCTTTGCAGATACGCAGTATTTT	CASTFGRAFADTQYF
TRBD2	18	-	TRBJ2-1	TRBV12-3/TRBV12-4	TGTGCCAGCAGTTTAGCGCGGGCTAGCGGGGGACTCGACAATGAGCAGTTCTTC	CASSLARASGGLDNEQFF
TRBD1	16	-	TRBJ2-7	TRBV20-1	TGCAGTGCTAGAGATCTGATGGACAGGGGGCTGTCCGAGCAGTACTTC	CSARDLMDRGLSEQYF
TRBD1	14	many	TRBJ2-1	TRBV19	TGTGCCAGTAGTCGGAGGGACAGGGACAATGAGCAGTTCTTC	CASSRRDRDNEQFF
TRBD1	17	-	TRBJ2-1	TRBV7-2	TGTGCCAGCAGTCTTAGACCCGGGACAGGGGGCGGGAATGAGCAGTTCTTC	CASSLRPGTGGGNEQFF
-	15	many	TRBJ1-2	TRBV7-2	TGTGCCAGCAGCTTAACGGGGGCAGCCAACTATGGCTACACCTTC	CASSLTGAANYGYTF